A single sample is the source of the 5 T cell receptor beta chains below, sequenced in a study of shared clonotypes between healthy human individuals. Some clones are missing from TCRdb's copy, which holds only in-frame ones; the method was immunoSEQ multiplex PCR. The sample contains 2.3 million or so clones, over 85% of which appear only once. Sequencing used naive CD4+ T cells from PBMCs. As for subset: CD45RA+ positively selected. All receptors come from a man younger than 30 in good health. Some clones in this sample may be carry-over from other donors' samples.

Remarks on this clone: Other nucleotide sequences from this sample produce the same CDR3. The chain employs TRBV7-2 and TRBJ1-1; D is perhaps TRBD1 (6 bases). This CDR3 has 13 residues. Germline V CDR1 and CDR2: SGHTA, FQGNSA. V was cut by 5 bases and J by 5 bases, with 12 bases left in between. CDR3 in amino acids: CASSATGRTEAFF. The CDR3 DNA reads as TGTGCCAGCAGCGCAACAGGGAGAACTGAAGCTTTCTTT.

This chain joins TRBV30 and TRBJ1-2; no definite D call. V was shortened by 2 bases and J by 1 base, with 11 bases between the two germline ends. The CDR3 has 14 residues. Germline CDR1 is GTSNPN and CDR2 is SVGIG (reference sequence). The CDR3 is CAWSPRLSNYGYTF. CDR3 nucleotide sequence: TGTGCCTGGAGTCCCAGGTTGAGTAACTATGGCTACACCTTC.

This clone was picked up a small number of times. V and J are TRBV7-9 and TRBJ1-1; D gene uncertain. Germline assignment: CDR1 SEHNR and CDR2 FQNEAQ (reference sequence). This CDR3 is 15 amino acids long. Trimming took 3 bases from V and 4 from J, leaving 15 bases between them. This chain's CDR3 is CASSLLSGSSTEAFF. CDR3 coding DNA: TGTGCCAGCAGCTTGCTTTCGGGTTCCAGCACTGAAGCTTTCTTT.

This clone is a singleton in its sample. The rearrangement joins TRBV6-1 to TRBJ2-7; the match to TRBD2 covers 11 bases. This CDR3 has 14 amino acids. V trimming: 6 bases; J trimming: 4 bases; junction bases outside the gene matches: 5. CDR1 and CDR2 (germline): MNHNS, SASEGT. Written as DNA, the CDR3 is TGTGCCAGCAGCCCGGGACTAGCGGATTACGAGCAGTACTTC. This codes for CASSPGLADYEQYF.

The gene calls are TRBV25-1 and TRBJ2-7; TRBD1 matches 8 bases. The ends lost 6 bases at V and 3 bases at J; junction bases unmatched: 10. The CDR3 consists of 15 residues. Germline assignment: CDR1 MGHDK and CDR2 SYGVNS. The CDR3 protein is CASSPRQGIGYEQYF. The CDR3 region has the DNA TGTGCCAGCAGCCCAAGACAGGGGATAGGCTACGAGCAGTACTTC.